The rows below give T cell receptor beta chains drawn from one sample of a study of T cells in Graves' hyperthyroidism and ophthalmopathy. TCRdb processed the multiplex PCR reads anew with MiXCR; each CDR3 protein has one entry. In the table there are some 500,000 distinct CDR3 sequences, around an eighth of which are singletons. Sequenced: blood. These receptors came from a young woman with Graves' hyperthyroidism. Each CDR3 is given with its conserved first and last residue.

V,CDR3
TRBV29-1,CSVGSGQGAEKLFF
TRBV3-1,CASSQGQALNYGYTF
TRBV2,CASTRAGGPADTQYF
TRBV29-1,CSVVWQSAGNTIYF
TRBV12-3/TRBV12-4,CASSLEERNYYNEQFF
TRBV20-1,CSAKVVGTDYGYTF
TRBV11-2,CASSLAAGLRNEQFF
TRBV7-6,CASSLRVRSGRGNEQFF
TRBV12-5,CASGSRGQGYRGNTIYF
TRBV14,CASSPRRGSNTEAFF
TRBV7-9,CASSPGTSVTDTQYF
TRBV6-1,CASTPGLYNEQFF
TRBV18,CASSRDRRGETQYF
TRBV15,CATTLGAVQETQYF
TRBV25-1,CASSDSIAGVYEQYF
TRBV15,CATSRAGTRNEQFF
TRBV6-1,CASSYLGLENTEAFF
TRBV2,CASSAGQGANSPLHF
TRBV5-8,CASSPPGDFSYNEQFF
TRBV9,CASSVGRGTIGELFF
TRBV28,CASSHHPTKMNTEAFF